These 25 T cell receptor beta chains were sequenced from one sample in a study of cytomegalovirus exposure and HLA in healthy donors. With 60 Vbeta and 13 Jbeta primers, the PCR was carried out. Sequencing used immunoSEQ multiplex PCR; TCRdb keeps in-frame clones, though not all of them. Of under 200,000 clones listed, roughly 80% are singletons. The source material was PBMCs. All receptors come from a boy between 10 and 17 years old in good health and CMV-seronegative.

This chain joins TRBV9 and TRBJ2-1; 7 bases match TRBD2. CDR1 is SGDLS and CDR2 is YYNGEE in the germline V gene. This CDR3 is 15 amino acids long. After removal of 0 bases from V and 5 bases from J, the junction contained 5 bases not matched to a gene. The CDR3 nucleotides are TGTGCCAGCAGCGTAGCGCTAGCGGCCAACAATGAGCAGTTCTTC. It encodes CASSVALAANNEQFF.

This chain links TRBV13 with TRBJ2-1; 7 bases are shared with TRBD2. The CDR3 has 17 amino acids. V trimming: 5 bases; J trimming: 4 bases; junction bases outside the gene matches: 14. Germline V gives CDR1 PRHDT, CDR2 FYEKMQ (reference sequence). CDR3: CASSQGLPLGGYNEQFF. In DNA, the CDR3 is TGTGCCAGCAGCCAGGGACTTCCCTTGGGGGGGTACAATGAGCAGTTCTTC.

The chain couples TRBV18 to TRBJ1-5; D unresolved. The V end lost 2 bases, the J end lost 4 bases, and 6 bases lay between the germline ends. CDR1 is KGHSH, CDR2 LQKENI, per germline. The CDR3 totals 13 residues. The CDR3 is CASSPDRNQPQHF. CDR3 nucleotides: TGTGCCAGCTCACCAGATAGAAATCAGCCCCAGCATTTT.

The J gene is TRBJ1-6, the V gene TRBV19; 10 bases are a match to TRBD1. This CDR3 contains 13 residues. Germline V gene sequence: CDR1 LNHDA, CDR2 SQIVND (reference sequence). V lost 8 bases and J lost 10; bases outside the gene matches: 5. The CDR3 spells CASGDRGHSPLHF. In DNA, the CDR3 is TGTGCCAGTGGGGACAGGGGACACTCACCCCTCCACTTT.

The V call is TRBV5-4, the J call TRBJ2-1; 8 bases map to TRBD2. The junction had 8 bases not matched to a gene; V was cut back by 5 bases and J by 7 bases. CDR3 size: 14 residues. Germline-derived CDR1 and CDR2 are SGHNT and YYREEE (reference sequence). The CDR3 bases are TGTGCCAGCAGTTCACTCGGGGGGGGGAATGAGCAGTTCTTC. Its protein product is CASSSLGGGNEQFF. Full variable domain (missing parts from reference TRBV5-4 and TRBJ2-1): ETGVTQSPTHLIKTRGQQVTLRCSSQSGHNTVSWYQQALGQGPQFIFQYYREEENGRGNFPPRFSGLQFPNYSSELNVNALELDDSALYLCASSSLGGGNEQFFGPGTRLTVL.

There are a few counts of this clone. This rearrangement joins TRBV9 to TRBJ2-1, with TRBD2 matching 8 bases. This CDR3 has 16 amino acids. The V and J ends lost 3 bases and 10 bases, in that order; junction bases with no gene match: 15. CDR1 and CDR2 (germline): SGDLS, YYNGEE. In DNA form, the CDR3 reads TGTGCCAGCAGCGCCTCCGGGACTAGAAGAGGTGGGGAGCAGTTCTTC. Translation gives CASSASGTRRGGEQFF.

This chain joins TRBV7-8 and TRBJ1-2, with D hard to call. Per germline, CDR1 SGHVS and CDR2 FQNEAQ. V was cut by 7 bases and J by 6 bases, with 15 bases left in between. This CDR3 contains 13 residues. The CDR3 region is CASKQAGWDGYTF. The CDR3 nucleotides read TGTGCCAGCAAACAAGCAGGATGGGATGGCTACACCTTC.

This chain uses TRBV30 with TRBJ2-7; no clear D gene. V lost 5 bases to trimming and J lost 2 bases, with 10 bases between them. From germline, CDR1 is GTSNPN and CDR2 SVGIG (reference sequence). The CDR3 loop spans 12 amino acids. The CDR3 DNA reads as TGTGCCTGGCAGACTGGAACCTACGAGCAGTACTTC. The encoded protein is CAWQTGTYEQYF.

The gene calls are TRBV30 and TRBJ2-1; 7 bases are a match to TRBD1. Germline CDR1 GTSNPN, CDR2 SVGIG (reference sequence). The CDR3 is made up of 13 amino acids. Trimming at V came to 2 bases and at J to 14 bases, leaving 12 bases not matched to a gene. This chain's CDR3 is CAWSKASVGGEFF. The CDR3 DNA reads TGTGCCTGGAGTAAAGCGTCGGTAGGGGGCGAGTTCTTC.

This sequence joins TRBV6-5 and TRBJ2-7; no clear D. The germline V gene encodes CDR1 MNHEY and CDR2 SVGAGI. With 0 bases removed from V and 1 base from J, the gap between germline ends came to 7 bases. This CDR3 spans 14 amino acids. CDR3 nucleotides: TGTGCCAGCAGTTACTCTTCGGGTTCCTACGAGCAGTACTTC. As protein: CASSYSSGSYEQYF.

V usage is TRBV7-6 and J usage is TRBJ2-1; no clear D gene. Trimming removed 2 bases at V and 5 bases at J, with 13 bases between. Germline CDR1 SGHVS, CDR2 FNYEAQ. The CDR3 is 15 amino acids. CDR3 sequence reads: CASSLKPPSNNEQFF. Written as DNA, the CDR3 is TGTGCCAGCAGCTTAAAACCCCCGAGCAACAATGAGCAGTTCTTC.

This clone was seen a few times. The chain couples TRBV5-6 to TRBJ1-1; 9 bases are a match to TRBD1. V lost 4 bases, J lost 0 bases, and 1 base stayed unmatched. Germline-derived CDR1 and CDR2 are SGHDT and YYEEEE. CDR3 length: 14 residues. The CDR3 reads CASSRTGVNTEAFF. The CDR3, as DNA: TGTGCCAGCAGCCGGACAGGGGTGAACACTGAAGCTTTCTTT.

The chain couples TRBV2 to TRBJ1-5; the D gene is possibly TRBD1 (5 bases). Between the trimmed V and J ends, which lost 4 bases and 0 bases, there was a span of 13 bases. The CDR3 consists of 16 residues. CDR1 is SNHLY and CDR2 is FYNNEI in the germline V gene. The CDR3, as DNA: TGTGCCAGCAGTGCTCAGGGTATCCATAGCAATCAGCCCCAGCATTTT. This gives the protein CASSAQGIHSNQPQHF. Using reference TRBV2 and TRBJ1-5 for the parts outside the CDR3, the full variable domain is EPEVTQTPSHQVTQMGQEVILRCVPISNHLYFYWYRQILGQKVEFLVSFYNNEISEKSEIFDDQFSVERPDGSNFTLKIRSTKLEDSAMYFCASSAQGIHSNQPQHFGDGTRLSIL.

The genes are TRBV4-2 and TRBJ2-5, with D perhaps matching TRBD1 (6 bases). The CDR3 runs to 14 residues. Germline V gives CDR1 LGHNA, CDR2 YNFKEQ. The V and J ends lost 0 bases and 2 bases respectively, with 7 bases between them. CDR3 DNA: TGTGCCAGCAGCCAAGAGGGGGCTCAAGAGACCCAGTACTTC. The encoded protein is CASSQEGAQETQYF.

The V and J genes are TRBV27 and TRBJ1-1, with a tentative D call TRBD1 (6 bases). In germline, CDR1 is MNHEY, CDR2 SMNVEV (reference sequence). Between the trimmed V and J ends, which lost 3 bases and 4 bases, there was a span of 9 bases. The CDR3 has 13 residues. For the CDR3, the DNA is TGTGCCAGCAGTTTTCAGGGGATCACTGAAGCTTTCTTT. Translated, it gives CASSFQGITEAFF.

The chain couples TRBV30 to TRBJ1-6, with D hard to call. The germline V gene has CDR1 GTSNPN and CDR2 SVGIG (reference sequence). CDR3 size: 14 residues. Trimming removed 2 bases at V and 9 bases at J, with 14 bases between. The chain's CDR3 is CAWSPLSVGSPLHF. In DNA, the CDR3 is TGTGCCTGGAGTCCCCTTTCGGTTGGTTCACCCCTCCACTTT.

As to this clone: Within the sample, other DNA sequences also encode this same CDR3. The J gene is TRBJ2-5, the V gene TRBV5-1; D unclear. Trimming shortened V by 1 base and J by 3 bases, and 4 bases separated the two germline ends. Germline V lookup: CDR1 SGHRS, CDR2 YFSETQ. The CDR3 contains 12 residues. Here the CDR3 DNA reads TGCGCCAGCAGCTTGCGGGAAGAGACCCAGTACTTC. Residues: CASSLREETQYF. The full variable domain, rest sourced from reference TRBV5-1 and TRBJ2-5, is KAGVTQTPRYLIKTRGQQVTLSCSPISGHRSVSWYQQTPGQGLQFLFEYFSETQRNKGNFPGRFSGRQFSNSRSEMNVSTLELGDSALYLCASSLREETQYFGPGTRLLVL.

The rearrangement joins TRBV11-2 to TRBJ1-1, with TRBD1 matching 8 bases. Germline V gene lookup returns CDR1 SGHAT and CDR2 FQNNGV. Trimming removed 5 bases from V and 4 bases from J; junction bases left unmatched: 9. This CDR3 is built from 15 residues. The CDR3 DNA follows: TGTGCCAGCAGCAATCACACAGGGGGTAGCACTGAAGCTTTCTTT. Translating it yields CASSNHTGGSTEAFF.

This clone showed up just once. In DNA, the CDR3 is TGTGCCAGCAGTTACTCGGGACTAGCGGGAGTAAACGAGCAGTACTTC. Protein sequence: CASSYSGLAGVNEQYF. The V gene is TRBV6-6, the J gene TRBJ2-7; 14 nucleotides align to TRBD2. The CDR3 consists of 16 residues. Germline V lookup: CDR1 MNHNY, CDR2 SVGAGI (reference sequence). V shed 0 bases and J 5 bases; nucleotides not matched to a gene: 3.

This chain's CDR3 is CASSPLTGDSNQPQHF. In DNA form, the CDR3 reads TGCGCCAGCAGCCCGCTGACAGGGGATAGCAATCAGCCCCAGCATTTT. The chain joins TRBV4-1 to TRBJ1-5, with 8 nucleotides matching TRBD1. This CDR3 has 16 residues. Looked up from germline, CDR1 is MGHRA and CDR2 is YSYEKL. V trimming: 4 bases; J trimming: 0 bases; junction bases outside the gene matches: 5.

This clone was seen a single time. The chain has TRBV15 and TRBJ2-2, with D unresolved. The CDR3 spans 13 residues. Germline-derived CDR1 and CDR2 are LNHNV and YYDKDF (reference sequence). Trimming took off 0 bases at V and 6 bases at J, with 5 bases between the two ends. The CDR3, as DNA: TGTGCCACCAGCAGAGAAGCCCCCGGGGAGCTGTTTTTT. The encoded protein is CATSREAPGELFF.

The rearrangement links TRBV30 to TRBJ2-5; 11 bases match TRBD2. The CDR3 consists of 15 residues. Trimming cost V 3 bases and J 5 bases; bases outside gene matches: 8. The germline V gene encodes CDR1 GTSNPN and CDR2 SVGIG (reference sequence). The CDR3 DNA reads as TGTGCCTGGAGCGGCGCTAGCGGGGGGTTTGAGACCCAGTACTTC. Encoded protein: CAWSGASGGFETQYF.

The rearrangement joins TRBV20-1 to TRBJ2-7; maybe TRBD1 (5 bases). The ends were cut back, 3 bases at V and 6 bases at J, with 9 bases in the middle. This CDR3 comprises 11 residues. Germline V gene sequence: CDR1 DFQATT, CDR2 SNEGSKA (reference sequence). The chain's CDR3 is CSASSGSEQYF. The CDR3 coding sequence is TGCAGTGCTAGTTCAGGGTCCGAGCAGTACTTC.

The V and J genes are TRBV12-5 and TRBJ1-2; possible D gene TRBD1, 5 bases. V lost 3 bases and J lost 1, with 18 bases in between. The germline gives CDR1 LGHNT, CDR2 FRNRAP. CDR3 size: 17 residues. The CDR3 sequence is CASGLAVQGSFNYGYTF. The DNA of the CDR3 is TGTGCTAGTGGTTTAGCAGTCCAGGGTAGTTTTAACTATGGCTACACCTTC.

This clone occurred a few times. This CDR3 reads CASSPQTGWNEKLFF. DNA for the CDR3: TGTGCCAGCAGCCCCCAGACAGGGTGGAATGAAAAACTGTTTTTT. The rearrangement links TRBV7-2 to TRBJ1-4; TRBD1 matches at 7 bases. Germline lookup yields CDR1 SGHTA and CDR2 FQGNSA. This CDR3 spans 15 amino acids. With 5 bases clipped from V and 5 bases from J, the junction kept 8 bases outside the gene matches.